This T cell receptor (beta chain) was recorded in a study of blood T cell repertoires in COVID-19. With 3 bases clipped from V and 6 bases from J, the junction kept 9 bases outside the gene matches. CDR1 is MGHRA and CDR2 is YSYEKL in the germline V gene. The CDR3 contains 17 residues. Only in-frame clones appear in the TCRdb table, and some are missing; sequencing was by immunoSEQ multiplex PCR. Of approximately 430,000 clones detected, roughly 88% appear once; the ten largest clones hold approximately 1.4%. The chain combines TRBV4-1 with TRBJ2-7, with 15 positions matching TRBD2. The TCR comes from a woman in her twenties or thirties with active or convalescent COVID-19. Source material: peripheral blood. CDR3 in amino acids: CASSQGLAGGPYGEQYF. CDR3 nucleotides: TGCGCCAGCAGCCAGGGACTAGCGGGGGGACCATACGGCGAGCAGTACTTC.